The clone carrying this TCR beta chain was counted only a few times. Under the authors' procedure: Reference gene primer amplification gave estimated nucleated cell counts. Data came from immunoSEQ multiplex PCR; TCRdb stores just in-frame clones and leaves some out. V and J calls and clone size are as listed in that table; D and trimming were resolved from the DNA. Of fewer than 500,000 clones detected, over 75% appear once; the ten largest clones hold roughly 0.97%. These data come from a study of blood T cell repertoires in COVID-19. Study at large: T cells, B-cell-depleted T cells, or PBMCs supplied cDNA or gDNA.

The CDR3 covers 17 residues. Germline CDR1 reads SGHTA; CDR2 reads FQGNSA. Trimming took 1 base from V and 8 from J; bases not matched to a gene: 12. The sequencing sample was made of PBMCs or T cells enriched from blood (not recorded which). This TCR derives from a woman aged 30 to 39 with acute COVID-19. The chain has TRBV7-2 and TRBJ2-1, with 9 nucleotides matching TRBD1. The CDR3 loop reads CASSLGRVGTGQHEQFF. The DNA for the CDR3 is TGTGCCAGCAGCTTAGGACGAGTCGGGACAGGGCAGCATGAGCAGTTCTTC.